Below are 25 T cell receptor beta chains sequenced from a single sample in a study of T-cell memory formation after mild COVID-19. Via MiXCR, TCRdb re-called the 5' RACE reads, giving one row per CDR3 protein. The sample includes about 470,000 distinct CDR3 sequences, 20% to 25% of them seen just once. The specimen was PBMCs or a T cell subset sorted from them (not recorded which). These receptors were taken from an adult woman who had mild COVID-19 (a few samples of this study predate the infection). Cell type and time point are not known.

This chain uses TRBV6-5 with TRBJ1-1; weak D call: TRBD1 (6 bases). V dropped 7 bases and J dropped 1 base, with 13 bases sitting between them. Germline V gene lookup returns CDR1 MNHEY and CDR2 SVGAGI. CDR3 length: 14 residues. The CDR3 is CASIKGGGNTEAFF. The CDR3 nucleotides read TGTGCCAGCATCAAGGGGGGAGGGAACACTGAAGCTTTCTTT.

This clonotype was observed at least ten times. V gene TRBV27 combines with J gene TRBJ2-7; D not certain. The germline V gene encodes CDR1 MNHEY and CDR2 SMNVEV (reference sequence). V lost 2 bases, J lost 0 bases, and 11 bases lay in between. The CDR3 spans 15 residues. The CDR3 DNA reads as TGTGCCAGCAGTTTAAGGCCGGGCCCCTCCTACGAGCAGTACTTC. The encoded protein is CASSLRPGPSYEQYF.

The chain links TRBV2 to TRBJ2-3; D may match TRBD1 or TRBD2 (5 bases each). Germline CDR1 reads SNHLY; CDR2 reads FYNNEI. This CDR3 has 14 residues. The V end was cut by 6 bases, the J end by 3 bases, with 13 bases between. CDR3 DNA sequence: TGTGCCAGCAGGGCTCGGGGCATTACAGATACGCAGTATTTT. Translating it yields CASRARGITDTQYF.

The rearrangement links TRBV5-1 to TRBJ2-5; D ambiguous. Germline CDR1 is SGHRS and CDR2 is YFSETQ. This CDR3 is 14 amino acids long. Trimming cost V 0 bases and J 5 bases, with 11 bases left between them. The CDR3 here is CASSLEGPGETQYF. CDR3 DNA sequence: TGCGCCAGCAGCTTGGAAGGCCCCGGGGAGACCCAGTACTTC.

The J gene is TRBJ2-3, the V gene TRBV20-1, with D possibly TRBD1 on 6 matching bases. The V end was cut by 4 bases, the J end by 8 bases, with 19 bases between. This CDR3 region has 14 residues. The germline V gene has CDR1 DFQATT and CDR2 SNEGSKA (reference sequence). CDR3 nucleotide sequence: TGCAGTGCTAAACCCCCGTGGGGGCAGACTACGCAGTATTTT. This gives the protein CSAKPPWGQTTQYF.

This CDR3 reads CASSMGGSGYTF. DNA for the CDR3: TGTGCCAGTAGTATGGGGGGATCTGGCTACACCTTC. The chain has TRBV19 and TRBJ1-2, with D possibly matching TRBD1 (5 bases). The germline V and J ends were trimmed by 3 bases and 7 bases, with 9 bases remaining between them. This CDR3 spans 12 amino acids. Germline V gene lookup returns CDR1 LNHDA and CDR2 SQIVND (reference sequence).

The chain recombines TRBV12-3 or TRBV12-4 with TRBJ1-6; 10 bases line up with TRBD1. V was pared by 3 bases and J by 9 bases, with 5 bases of the junction left unmatched. CDR3 length: 15 amino acids. The DNA of the CDR3 is TGTGCCAGCAGTTTGAGGGGACAGGGGTTTTCACCCCTCCACTTT. Protein sequence: CASSLRGQGFSPLHF.

This clonotype was seen a few times. This chain links TRBV6-1 with TRBJ2-3; the D is unclear. Trimming removed 6 bases from V and 1 base from J, with 14 bases in between. The CDR3 has 15 amino acids. Per germline, CDR1 MNHNS and CDR2 SASEGT. This chain's CDR3 is CASSASTGRTDTQYF. DNA for the CDR3: TGTGCCAGCAGCGCTAGTACGGGTCGCACAGATACGCAGTATTTT.

This clonotype was detected a few times. This sequence joins TRBV12-3 or TRBV12-4 and TRBJ2-3; D is ambiguous. The ends were cut back, 5 bases at V and 1 base at J, with 13 bases in the middle. The CDR3 extends over 15 amino acids. CDR3 residues: CASSPQHPGTDTQYF. The DNA of the CDR3 is TGTGCCAGCAGTCCCCAGCATCCTGGCACAGATACGCAGTATTTT.

The chain combines TRBV9 with TRBJ1-1; perhaps TRBD1 as D (6 bases). The CDR3 consists of 12 residues. V was pared by 7 bases and J by 5 bases, with 12 bases between. Germline values: CDR1 SGDLS, CDR2 YYNGEE. CDR3: CASGGGRTEAFF. The CDR3, as DNA: TGTGCCAGCGGAGGGGGGAGGACTGAAGCTTTCTTT. Full variable domain (rest looked up from reference TRBV9 and TRBJ1-1): DSGVTQTPKHLITATGQRVTLRCSPRSGDLSVYWYQQSLDQGLQFLIQYYNGEERAKGNILERFSAQQFPDLHSELNLSSLELGDSALYFCASGGGRTEAFFGQGTRLTVV.

The V gene is TRBV5-1, the J gene TRBJ1-1, with TRBD1 identical over 7 bases. Germline lookup yields CDR1 SGHRS and CDR2 YFSETQ. V was clipped by 3 bases and J by 3 bases; unmatched bases: 5. The CDR3 extends over 14 amino acids. CDR3 bases: TGCGCCAGCAGCTACCAGGGGGGGTACACTGAAGCTTTCTTT. This encodes CASSYQGGYTEAFF.

Only a few counts were recorded for this clonotype. This chain links TRBV7-2 with TRBJ2-1; D is unresolved. CDR3 length equals 12 residues. Trimming left V 6 bases short and J 8 bases short, with 11 bases between. The germline V gene encodes CDR1 SGHTA and CDR2 FQGNSA. CDR3 residues: CASSQTSHEQFF. The CDR3 nucleotides are TGTGCCAGCAGTCAGACTTCCCATGAGCAGTTCTTC.

The sample holds a few counts of this clonotype. The chain recombines TRBV7-9 with TRBJ2-1, with 7 positions matching TRBD2. The CDR3 is 12 amino acids. Germline CDR1 is SEHNR and CDR2 is FQNEAQ (reference sequence). V lost 5 bases and J lost 14; bases outside the gene matches: 9. CDR3 sequence reads: CASSPGLVGKFF. CDR3 DNA: TGTGCCAGCAGCCCTGGACTAGTAGGGAAGTTCTTC.

This chain links TRBV4-3 with TRBJ2-1; 15 bases fit TRBD2. Per germline, CDR1 LGHNA and CDR2 YSLEER. J was trimmed by 4 bases and V by 3 bases; bases with no gene match: 7. The CDR3 has 18 amino acids. The CDR3, as DNA: TGCGCCAGCAGCCAGGGACTAGCGGGAGGTATTATGTACAATGAGCAGTTCTTC. Translated, it gives CASSQGLAGGIMYNEQFF.

The gene calls are TRBV6-2 or TRBV6-3 and TRBJ2-7; maybe TRBD2 (5 bases). The CDR3 sequence is 15 residues long. The ends were cut back, 2 bases at V and 3 bases at J, with 14 bases in the middle. The germline gives CDR1 MNHEY, CDR2 SVGEGT. This chain's CDR3 is CASSYVGGPHYEQYF. As DNA, the CDR3 is TGTGCCAGCAGTTACGTGGGCGGGCCCCACTACGAGCAGTACTTC.

V and J are TRBV5-1 and TRBJ2-5; 7 bases map to TRBD2. Per germline, CDR1 SGHRS and CDR2 YFSETQ. This CDR3 spans 14 amino acids. V lost 4 bases and J lost 5; bases outside the gene matches: 8. The CDR3 loop reads CASSAGRGGETQYF. CDR3 DNA sequence: TGCGCCAGCAGCGCCGGTCGGGGAGGGGAGACCCAGTACTTC.

This clonotype turned up a few times. The CDR3 reads CASSERTTSGGASEQFF. In DNA, the CDR3 is TGTGCCAGCAGTGAAAGGACGACTAGCGGGGGGGCAAGTGAGCAGTTCTTC. The chain links TRBV2 to TRBJ2-1; 14 bases fit TRBD2. The CDR3 consists of 17 residues. Germline V gene sequence: CDR1 SNHLY, CDR2 FYNNEI. Trimming took 2 bases from V and 9 from J; bases not matched to a gene: 9.

V and J are TRBV30 and TRBJ1-2, with unresolved D. CDR3 length: 14 amino acids. Germline CDR1 GTSNPN, CDR2 SVGIG (reference sequence). Trimming took 4 bases from V and 4 from J, leaving 16 bases between them. The CDR3 DNA follows: TGTGCCTGGACCCACACGACTGCTATCTATGGCTACACCTTC. It codes for CAWTHTTAIYGYTF.

This clonotype was seen only a few times. The chain couples TRBV2 to TRBJ2-7, with TRBD1 matching over 8 bases. The CDR3 is 16 residues long. The germline gives CDR1 SNHLY, CDR2 FYNNEI. The trim removed 5 bases at V and 2 bases at J, leaving 11 bases unmatched. CDR3 sequence reads: CASSIERDRRAYEQYF. The DNA of the CDR3 is TGTGCCAGCAGTATAGAGAGGGACAGGCGCGCCTACGAGCAGTACTTC.

This clonotype occurred a few times. This chain uses TRBV9 with TRBJ2-3; D is undetermined. The CDR3 is 12 amino acids. The germline CDR1 and CDR2 sequences are SGDLS and YYNGEE. With 0 bases removed from V and 4 bases from J, the gap between germline ends came to 3 bases. The CDR3 DNA reads TGTGCCAGCAGCGTAGATTCAGATACGCAGTATTTT. Protein: CASSVDSDTQYF.

V usage is TRBV12-3 or TRBV12-4 and J usage is TRBJ1-2; D uncertain. CDR3 size: 13 residues. Trimming took 7 bases from V and 1 from J, leaving 10 bases between them. The CDR3 reads CASNTGHNYGYTF. Here the CDR3 DNA reads TGTGCCAGCAATACGGGCCATAACTATGGCTACACCTTC.

V and J are TRBV7-9 and TRBJ2-1; 7 bases are a match to TRBD2. The J segment lost 9 bases and the V segment lost 5 bases, leaving 13 bases of the junction unmatched. The CDR3 loop spans 15 amino acids. Germline V gene lookup returns CDR1 SEHNR and CDR2 FQNEAQ (reference sequence). CDR3 amino acids: CASSLGTGGYSEQFF. The CDR3 coding sequence is TGTGCCAGCAGCCTGGGAACCGGGGGGTATAGTGAGCAGTTCTTC.

CDR3 residues: CASGGFGNSPLHF. Written as DNA, the CDR3 is TGTGCCAGCGGGGGGTTCGGTAATTCACCCCTCCACTTT. V and J are TRBV6-6 and TRBJ1-6; possible D gene TRBD1, 5 bases. The CDR3 has 13 residues. The ends were cut back, 8 bases at V and 6 bases at J, with 11 bases in the middle. Per the germline V gene, CDR1 is MNHNY and CDR2 is SVGAGI (reference sequence).

The gene calls are TRBV20-1 and TRBJ1-1; 10 nucleotides agree with TRBD1. With 6 bases clipped from V and 0 bases from J, the junction kept 10 bases outside the gene matches. Germline V gene sequence: CDR1 DFQATT, CDR2 SNEGSKA (reference sequence). The CDR3 loop spans 16 amino acids. The CDR3 region has the DNA TGCAGTGCGAGTCCATGGGACAGGGGCCTGAACACTGAAGCTTTCTTT. It codes for CSASPWDRGLNTEAFF.

The chain combines TRBV4-1 with TRBJ2-7; TRBD2 might be the D (5 bases). This CDR3 is 13 amino acids long. V dropped 3 bases and J dropped 3 bases, with 9 bases sitting between them. The germline CDR1 and CDR2 sequences are MGHRA and YSYEKL. The CDR3 reads CASSQGSGYEQYF. The CDR3 DNA is TGCGCCAGCAGCCAGGGGAGCGGCTACGAGCAGTACTTC.